These 12 T cell receptor beta chains were all obtained from the same sample, sequenced in a study of CD8 T cells in ankylosing spondylitis listed by TCRdb under 2017. Paper-wide results and their limitations: A TCR beta motif of several highly homologous amino acid variants appeared characteristic of blood from ankylosing spondylitis patients.

These receptors have no identified antigens. Libraries were constructed by 5' RACE. For sequencing, an Illumina HiSeq 2500 was employed. TCRdb trimmed the raw reads at Q25, called clones with MiXCR and kept productive beta chains. Rows with a matching CDR3 protein are joined into one entry that keeps the most common DNA and genes. Within this sample are about 500,000 distinct CDR3 sequences, with roughly 5.3% of them counted one time only. The ten largest clonotypes hold approximately 4% of the sample. The specimen sequenced was blood, either unsorted or a sorted T cell fraction (not recorded which). The receptors originated from a male donor with ankylosing spondylitis.

This clonotype was observed many times. This chain uses TRBV24-1 with TRBJ1-5, with TRBD1 matching over 9 bases. J was trimmed by 6 bases and V by 9 bases; bases with no gene match: 5. The CDR3 is 13 residues long. Germline loops: CDR1 KGHDR, CDR2 SFDVKD. In DNA form, the CDR3 reads TGTGCCACCGCCGGGACAGGGATTCAGCCCCAGCATTTT. Translated, it gives CATAGTGIQPQHF.

This clonotype appeared many times. This sequence joins TRBV20-1 and TRBJ2-1, with TRBD2 identical over 9 bases. The CDR3 runs 15 residues. V lost 2 bases to trimming and J lost 4 bases; unmatched junction nucleotides: 6. Germline-derived CDR1 and CDR2 are DFQATT and SNEGSKA (reference sequence). CDR3 in DNA: TGCAGTGCTAGACCGACTAGCGGCAATTACAATGAGCAGTTCTTC. Its protein is CSARPTSGNYNEQFF.

This clonotype has a count of ten or more. The junction departs from germline at one end; a sequencing error may be responsible. The chain links TRBV9 to TRBJ2-1; tentative D call: TRBD1 (6 bases). The germline CDR1 and CDR2 sequences are SGDLS and YYNGEE. The CDR3 is 15 amino acids. The CDR3 spells CASSVGGFSYNEQFF. The DNA of the CDR3 is TGCGCCAGCAGCGTTGGGGGCTTCTCCTACAATGAGCAGTTCTTC.

The table lists this clonotype with many counts. The chain has TRBV15 and TRBJ2-4; TRBD1 aligns across 7 bases. J gave up 7 bases and V 1 base, and 10 bases lay outside the gene matches. This CDR3 contains 16 residues. Germline V gene lookup returns CDR1 LNHNV and CDR2 YYDKDF (reference sequence). The CDR3 loop is CATSRGPGQARNIQYF. Here the CDR3 DNA reads TGTGCCACCAGCAGAGGCCCCGGACAGGCGAGGAACATTCAGTACTTC.

This clonotype has a count of ten or more. The chain couples TRBV15 to TRBJ2-3, with TRBD2 matching 12 bases. Trimming took 5 bases from V and 7 from J; bases not matched to a gene: 7. The CDR3 extends over 15 amino acids. Germline values: CDR1 LNHNV, CDR2 YYDKDF (reference sequence). The CDR3 DNA follows: TGTGCCACCAGCGTTCGACTAGCGGGGGCTTATACGCAGTATTTT. It encodes CATSVRLAGAYTQYF.

This clonotype was observed many times. The chain carries TRBV28 and TRBJ1-2; D perhaps matches TRBD1 (6 bases). This CDR3 spans 17 amino acids. The germline V gene encodes CDR1 MDHEN and CDR2 SYDVKM. V gave up 3 bases and J gave up 4 bases, with 21 bases separating them. This chain's CDR3 is CASSFGSDWTERYGYTF. CDR3 in DNA: TGTGCCAGCAGTTTCGGGTCGGATTGGACAGAGCGCTATGGCTACACCTTC.

Ten or more counts support this clonotype. This sequence joins TRBV7-2 and TRBJ2-3, with 7 bases lining up with TRBD1. J lost 5 bases, V lost 0 bases, and 2 bases had no gene match. This CDR3 contains 14 residues. Germline values: CDR1 SGHTA, CDR2 FQGNSA. Here the CDR3 reads CASSLARGLDTQYF. The CDR3 DNA reads TGTGCCAGCAGCTTAGCCAGGGGGTTAGATACGCAGTATTTT.

This clonotype was seen ten or more times. The rearrangement uses TRBV12-3 or TRBV12-4 and TRBJ1-5; maybe TRBD1 (6 bases). This CDR3 has 14 residues. Trimming stripped 1 base from V and 7 bases from J, with 11 bases between. CDR3 nucleotides: TGTGCCAGCAGTTTAGAGGAGGGGGGACAGCCCCAGCATTTT. This codes for CASSLEEGGQPQHF.

In its sample, this clonotype was seen a few times. The chain uses TRBV7-9 and TRBJ2-4; TRBD1 agrees at 7 bases. The CDR3 is made up of 13 amino acids. The ends lost 7 bases at V and 3 bases at J; junction bases unmatched: 3. From germline, CDR1 is SEHNR and CDR2 FQNEAQ (reference sequence). The DNA for the CDR3 is TGTGCCAGCACCGGGGACAGCAAAAACATTCAGTACTTC. It is translated as CASTGDSKNIQYF.

There are many counts of this clonotype. This chain connects TRBV4-2 to TRBJ2-1, with D perhaps being TRBD1 or TRBD2 (5 bases each). The V end lost 1 base, the J end lost 4 bases, and 11 bases lay between the germline ends. The germline CDR1 and CDR2 sequences are LGHNA and YNFKEQ. This CDR3 has 15 amino acids. CDR3 loop: CASSQVWDLYNEQFF. In DNA form, the CDR3 reads TGTGCCAGCAGCCAAGTATGGGACCTTTACAATGAGCAGTTCTTC.

This clonotype was seen a handful of times. This chain joins TRBV20-1 and TRBJ1-1, with 7 bases identical to TRBD1. Germline assignment: CDR1 DFQATT and CDR2 SNEGSKA (reference sequence). V was clipped by 5 bases and J by 5 bases; unmatched bases: 8. The CDR3 is 13 amino acids. CDR3 nucleotide sequence: TGCAGTGCTTTGACAGGGAGTCAGACTGAAGCTTTCTTT. Protein: CSALTGSQTEAFF.

In this sample, this clonotype turned up many times. The chain is built from TRBV29-1 and TRBJ1-2, with TRBD1 matching 7 bases. Germline lookup yields CDR1 SQVTM and CDR2 ANQGSEA. J lost 3 bases, V lost 7 bases, and 11 bases had no gene match. The CDR3 runs 14 residues. The CDR3 nucleotides are TGCAGCGGGAAATTACAGGGGACAGACTATGGCTACACCTTC. This gives the protein CSGKLQGTDYGYTF.